A selection of T cell receptor beta chains follows, all from one sample in a study of cytomegalovirus exposure and HLA in healthy donors. Profiling relied on immunoSEQ multiplex PCR, and the TCRdb table lists in-frame clones only, not all of them. Of about 210,000 clones listed, around 81% were seen once; the top ten hold roughly 10%. The sequenced material came from PBMCs. These receptors originate from a woman between 45 and 60 years old in good health and CMV-seropositive. Both conserved end residues are part of each CDR3. The D gene is left open where the match is weak. Clone sizes are given selectively: once, few, many, or a class where the clone is expanded.

NA | TRBJ2-1 | TRBV15 | NA | CATSRTGTYNEQFF | TGTGCCACCAGCAGGACAGGGACTTACAATGAGCAGTTCTTC
NA | TRBJ2-2 | TRBV5-1 | TRBD2 | CASSSHSTSGSSGELFF | TGCGCCAGCAGCTCCCACTCGACTAGCGGCTCTTCCGGGGAGCTGTTTTTT
NA | TRBJ1-2 | TRBV7-9 | NA | CASSLTRVGGYTF | TGTGCCAGCAGCTTAACCAGGGTGGGCGGCTACACCTTC
NA | TRBJ1-2 | TRBV6-6 | TRBD1 | CASSYGDREFPNTF | TGTGCCAGCAGTTACGGAGACAGGGAGTTCCCCAACACCTTC
NA | TRBJ2-1 | TRBV7-9 | NA | CASSFTSSPGADLF | TGTGCCAGCAGCTTTACCTCCTCCCCAGGGGCTGACCTCTTC
once | TRBJ1-6 | TRBV5-4 | NA | CASSAAETGHNSPLHF | TGTGCCAGCAGCGCTGCCGAGACAGGCCATAATTCACCCCTCCACTTT
NA | TRBJ1-3 | TRBV4-2 | NA | CASSQPTGSSGNTIYF | TGTGCCAGCAGCCAACCTACAGGAAGCTCTGGAAACACCATATATTTT
NA | TRBJ2-2 | TRBV9 | NA | CASSALGYDTGELFF | TGTGCCAGCAGCGCCCTAGGTTATGACACCGGGGAGCTGTTTTTT
NA | TRBJ2-7 | TRBV5-1 | NA | CASSRESYRYEQYF | TGCGCCAGCAGTAGGGAGTCTTATAGGTACGAGCAGTACTTC
NA | TRBJ1-6 | TRBV18 | NA | CASSPLEGWNSPLHF | TGTGCCAGCTCACCACTGGAGGGGTGGAATTCACCCCTCCACTTT
NA | TRBJ1-2 | TRBV19 | TRBD1 | CASSTGTVPYGYTF | TGTGCCAGTAGCACCGGGACAGTTCCTTATGGCTACACCTTC
NA | TRBJ2-7 | TRBV11-2 | NA | CASSSVTASYEQYF | TGTGCCAGCAGCTCGGTGACAGCCTCCTACGAGCAGTACTTC
NA | TRBJ2-3 | TRBV11-3 | NA | CASSEGHHTQYF | TGTGCCAGCAGCGAGGGTCACCATACGCAGTATTTT
NA | TRBJ2-3 | TRBV4-2 | NA | CASSQGGGAASDTQYF | TGTGCCAGCAGCCAAGGAGGGGGGGCTGCGTCAGATACGCAGTATTTT
NA | TRBJ2-2 | TRBV7-3 | TRBD1 | CASSRDRWNTGELFF | TGTGCCAGCAGTCGGGACAGGTGGAACACCGGGGAGCTGTTTTTT
NA | TRBJ2-1 | TRBV28 | NA | CASSDRTANEQFF | TGTGCCAGCAGTGACCGGACAGCTAATGAGCAGTTCTTC
NA | TRBJ2-7 | TRBV6-1 | TRBD1 | CASKTGGIPYEQYF | TGTGCCAGCAAAACAGGGGGCATCCCCTACGAGCAGTACTTC
NA | TRBJ1-2 | TRBV5-1 | NA | CASSWQGRNGYTF | TGCGCCAGCAGCTGGCAGGGTAGGAATGGCTACACCTTC
NA | TRBJ2-7 | TRBV6-5 | TRBD2 | CASSPTSGGYEQYF | TGTGCCAGCAGTCCTACTAGCGGGGGCTACGAGCAGTACTTC
NA | TRBJ1-1 | TRBV5-5 | NA | CASSSSSGNTEAFF | TGTGCCAGCAGTTCCTCTTCGGGGAACACTGAAGCTTTCTTT
NA | TRBJ2-5 | TRBV27 | TRBD2 | CASSPELAGGQYQETQYF | TGTGCCAGCAGTCCCGAACTAGCGGGGGGCCAGTACCAAGAGACCCAGTACTTC
NA | TRBJ1-2 | TRBV28 | NA | CASGVNYGYTF | TGTGCCAGCGGAGTTAACTATGGCTACACCTTC
once | TRBJ1-1 | TRBV6-4 | TRBD1 | CASSDVYSGTEAFF | TGTGCCAGCAGTGACGTGTATTCGGGGACAGAGGCTTTCTTT
NA | TRBJ1-6 | TRBV9 | NA | CASSVVGGLSPLHF | TGTGCCAGCAGCGTAGTGGGGGGGCTTTCTCCCCTCCACTTT
NA | TRBJ1-4 | TRBV19 | TRBD1 | CASSYRGSATNEKLFF | TGTGCCAGTAGCTACAGGGGGTCGGCAACTAATGAAAAACTGTTTTTT
NA | TRBJ1-1 | TRBV27 | NA | CASSPGTPNTEAFF | TGTGCCAGCAGTCCAGGGACACCGAACACTGAAGCTTTCTTT
NA | TRBJ2-2 | TRBV11-3 | TRBD1 | CASSPQGARAGELFF | TGTGCCAGCAGCCCGCAGGGGGCAAGAGCCGGGGAGCTGTTTTTT
NA | TRBJ2-2 | TRBV27 | TRBD2 | CASSLQSWSSGDTGELFF | TGTGCCAGCAGTTTACAATCGTGGTCTAGCGGGGATACCGGGGAGCTGTTTTTT
NA | TRBJ1-5 | TRBV19 | NA | CASSSGHQPQHF | TGTGCCAGTAGTAGTGGCCATCAGCCCCAGCATTTT
NA | TRBJ1-1 | TRBV27 | NA | CASSILGANTEAFF | TGTGCCAGCAGTATCCTTGGGGCGAACACTGAAGCTTTCTTT
NA | TRBJ1-2 | TRBV15 | NA | CATSRDRGIYGYTF | TGTGCCACCAGCAGAGATAGGGGAATCTATGGCTACACCTTC
NA | TRBJ1-2 | TRBV19 | NA | CASSGRDSGGYGYTF | TGTGCCAGTAGTGGCCGGGACTCGGGAGGCTATGGCTACACCTTC
NA | TRBJ2-7 | TRBV21-1 | NA | CASGPYRASYEQYF | TGTGCCAGCGGACCGTACAGGGCATCGTACGAGCAGTACTTC
NA | TRBJ1-4 | TRBV12-5 | NA | CASGGGQGEKLFF | TGTGCTAGTGGGGGTGGGCAGGGGGAAAAACTGTTTTTT
NA | TRBJ2-3 | TRBV5-6 | NA | CASRHRDTGTDTQYF | TGTGCCAGCAGACACCGGGACACGGGCACAGATACGCAGTATTTT
NA | TRBJ1-6 | TRBV5-6 | NA | CASSLMRGINSPLHF | TGTGCCAGCAGCTTGATGAGGGGGATAAATTCACCCCTCCACTTT
NA | TRBJ1-1 | TRBV20-1 | NA | CSARAGIEAFF | TGCAGTGCTAGAGCAGGGATTGAAGCTTTCTTT
NA | TRBJ1-1 | TRBV5-1 | TRBD1 | CASRPGTGGPNTEAFF | TGCGCCAGCAGACCCGGGACAGGGGGCCCGAACACTGAAGCTTTCTTT
NA | TRBJ1-1 | TRBV18 | NA | CASSQGAGDMNTEAFF | TGTGCCAGCTCACAGGGTGCAGGGGACATGAACACTGAAGCTTTCTTT